These 28 T cell receptor beta chains came from one sample sequenced in a study of T cell repertoires in cytomegalovirus infection. TCRdb reprocessed the reads via MiXCR and lists one record per CDR3 protein. The sample has under 600,000 distinct CDR3 sequences, 16% seen once. What was sequenced was CD8+ T cells from PBMCs. These receptors were obtained from a human donor in good health (CMV status not recorded). Some clones in this sample may be carry-over from other donors' samples.

Comments on this clonotype: Just one base apart from a much larger clone, this may be a read error. The J gene is TRBJ1-5, the V gene TRBV3-1, with 10 nucleotides matching TRBD1. V lost 4 bases and J lost 5; bases outside the gene matches: 11. Germline assignment: CDR1 LGHDT and CDR2 YNNKEL (reference sequence). This CDR3 has 17 residues. The CDR3 spells CASSPYSGTGEDQPQHF. The CDR3 DNA reads TGTGCCAGCAGCCCGTACTCCGGGACAGGGGAGGATCAGCCCCAGCATTTT. The variable domain in full, with the rest retrieved from reference TRBV3-1 and TRBJ1-5, is DTAVSQTPKYLVTQMGNDKSIKCEQNLGHDTMYWYKQDSKKFLKIMFSYNNKELIINETVPNRFSPKSPDKAHLNLHINSLELGDSAVYFCASSPYSGTGEDQPQHFGDGTRLSIL.

This clonotype was observed once. This chain links TRBV29-1 with TRBJ2-4; D is perhaps TRBD1 (5 bases). Per germline, CDR1 SQVTM and CDR2 ANQGSEA. V was clipped by 6 bases and J by 4 bases, with 10 bases between them. The CDR3 runs to 12 residues. The CDR3 coding sequence is TGCAGCGTAGTGGGGCTTAAAAACATTCAGTACTTC. Translation: CSVVGLKNIQYF.

The rearrangement joins TRBV4-2 to TRBJ2-5; 12 bases map to TRBD1. Losses at the gene ends were 4 bases for V and 5 bases for J; bases not matched to a gene: 5. Germline assignment: CDR1 LGHNA and CDR2 YNFKEQ. This CDR3 contains 15 residues. The CDR3 loop reads CASSLGQGAWETQYF. The CDR3 DNA reads TGTGCCAGCAGCCTGGGACAGGGGGCATGGGAGACCCAGTACTTC.

The chain recombines TRBV7-6 with TRBJ1-2; TRBD1 matches 7 bases. The ends lost 5 bases at V and 1 base at J; junction bases unmatched: 7. Germline V gives CDR1 SGHVS, CDR2 FNYEAQ. CDR3 length equals 15 residues. The CDR3 spells CASSPQGLHNYGYTF. CDR3 nucleotide sequence: TGTGCCAGCAGCCCACAGGGGTTACATAACTATGGCTACACCTTC.

This clonotype was seen at least ten times. The chain employs TRBV7-8 and TRBJ1-2, with 10 bases identical to TRBD1. In germline, CDR1 is SGHVS, CDR2 FQNEAQ. This CDR3 comprises 15 residues. With 5 bases clipped from V and 4 bases from J, the junction kept 7 bases outside the gene matches. The CDR3 bases are TGTGCCAGCAGCGGAGGGACAGGGGACCTCTATGGCTACACCTTC. Amino acid sequence: CASSGGTGDLYGYTF.

The CDR3 DNA reads as TGTGCCAGCAGTGAATCCCGGAGAAGCGGGGGAAGAACAGATACGCAGTATTTT. It yields the protein CASSESRRSGGRTDTQYF. J is TRBJ2-3 and V is TRBV25-1; TRBD2 matches 8 bases. With V trimmed by 1 base and J by 3 bases, 12 bases remained unmatched. This CDR3 contains 18 residues. Germline CDR1 is MGHDK and CDR2 is SYGVNS.

The rearrangement joins TRBV11-2 to TRBJ2-7; D unresolved. The CDR3 is made up of 13 amino acids. Germline CDR1 reads SGHAT; CDR2 reads FQNNGV. V was cut by 5 bases and J by 3 bases, with 11 bases left in between. The CDR3 nucleotides are TGTGCCAGCAGCACTGGACGGGTCTACGAGCAGTACTTC. Encoded protein: CASSTGRVYEQYF.

The chain employs TRBV10-3 and TRBJ2-7; perhaps D is TRBD1 or TRBD2 (5 bases each). CDR1 is ENHRY and CDR2 is SYGVKD in the germline V gene. V lost 0 bases, J lost 3 bases, and 21 bases lay in between. The CDR3 runs 18 residues. CDR3 DNA: TGTGCCATCAGTGAGTCGATTATTCTTCGGGACGACGACTACGAGCAGTACTTC. This translates into CAISESIILRDDDYEQYF.

This clonotype has a count of ten or more. This sequence joins TRBV7-2 and TRBJ1-1; a possible D gene is TRBD1 (6 bases). Germline assignment: CDR1 SGHTA and CDR2 FQGNSA. Trimming stripped 1 base from V and 4 bases from J, with 10 bases between. This CDR3 contains 14 residues. CDR3 loop: CASSLDPRGTEAFF. CDR3 bases: TGTGCCAGCAGCTTAGATCCCAGGGGCACTGAAGCTTTCTTT.

This chain connects TRBV11-2 to TRBJ2-5; a possible D gene is TRBD1 (5 bases). Trimming left V 7 bases short and J 3 bases short, with 12 bases between. Germline CDR1 SGHAT, CDR2 FQNNGV. The CDR3 spans 13 residues. CDR3 nucleotide sequence: TGTGCCAGCATGTGGGGCATTGAAGAGACCCAGTACTTC. It is translated as CASMWGIEETQYF.

This clonotype was observed a handful of times. This rearrangement joins TRBV9 to TRBJ1-1, with D tentatively TRBD1 (5 bases). V gave up 2 bases and J gave up 1 base, with 9 bases separating them. The CDR3 contains 14 residues. In germline, CDR1 is SGDLS, CDR2 YYNGEE. The CDR3 DNA follows: TGTGCCAGCAGCGTTGGGGGAAAGAACACTGAAGCTTTCTTT. Its protein is CASSVGGKNTEAFF.

The chain links TRBV29-1 to TRBJ2-2, with 14 bases that match TRBD2. Per the germline V gene, CDR1 is SQVTM and CDR2 is ANQGSEA. V shed 6 bases, J shed 5 bases, and the junction held 8 bases outside the gene matches. This CDR3 comprises 16 residues. The CDR3 DNA reads as TGCAGCGTCACCGGGACTAGCGGGAGAAATACCGGGGAGCTGTTTTTT. Translation gives CSVTGTSGRNTGELFF.

This clonotype was recorded a few times. The rearrangement links TRBV4-2 to TRBJ1-1; D call uncertain. Germline CDR1 LGHNA, CDR2 YNFKEQ. The CDR3 has 14 amino acids. The V gene lost 2 bases and the J gene lost 1 base, with 8 bases spanning the gap. The CDR3 DNA reads as TGTGCCAGCAGCCAAACGACGGGGAACACTGAAGCTTTCTTT. It yields the protein CASSQTTGNTEAFF.

The rearrangement joins TRBV28 to TRBJ2-3; 7 bases align to TRBD2. V shed 3 bases, J shed 0 bases, and the junction held 3 bases outside the gene matches. There are 15 residues in the CDR3. CDR1 is MDHEN and CDR2 is SYDVKM in the germline V gene. The CDR3 DNA is TGTGCCAGCAGTTTGGGTAGCGGGAGCACAGATACGCAGTATTTT. Its translation is CASSLGSGSTDTQYF. Variable domain in full (rest from reference TRBV28 and TRBJ2-3): DVKVTQSSRYLVKRTGEKVFLECVQDMDHENMFWYRQDPGLGLRLIYFSYDVKMKEKGDIPEGYSVSREKKERFSLILESASTNQTSMYLCASSLGSGSTDTQYFGPGTRLTVL.

This chain connects TRBV5-1 to TRBJ2-1, with 7 bases identical to TRBD2. CDR3 size: 16 residues. J was trimmed by 8 bases and V by 4 bases; bases with no gene match: 15. CDR1 and CDR2 (germline): SGHRS, YFSETQ. CDR3 coding DNA: TGCGCCAGCAGCAGTACGGCGGGGAGGGATGGAGATGAGCAGTTCTTC. Its protein is CASSSTAGRDGDEQFF. The whole variable domain, filled in from reference TRBV5-1 and TRBJ2-1, reads KAGVTQTPRYLIKTRGQQVTLSCSPISGHRSVSWYQQTPGQGLQFLFEYFSETQRNKGNFPGRFSGRQFSNSRSEMNVSTLELGDSALYLCASSSTAGRDGDEQFFGPGTRLTVL.

This clonotype was counted a few times. The chain uses TRBV20-1 and TRBJ1-5, with 7 bases that match TRBD1. The CDR3 is 18 residues long. J lost 0 bases, V lost 6 bases, and 17 bases had no gene match. Germline V CDR1 and CDR2: DFQATT, SNEGSKA (reference sequence). In DNA form, the CDR3 reads TGCAGTGCCTCAGGGGGAGGGCCACTGGGTTTTAGCAATCAGCCCCAGCATTTT. Translating gives CSASGGGPLGFSNQPQHF.

This clonotype was found many times. V is TRBV2 and J is TRBJ2-3; D remains ambiguous. Germline loops: CDR1 SNHLY, CDR2 FYNNEI. Trimming left V 7 bases short and J 3 bases short, with 14 bases between. This CDR3 has 14 amino acids. The CDR3 DNA reads TGTGCCAGCATTATGGTGTCCGAAACAGATACGCAGTATTTT. This encodes CASIMVSETDTQYF.

This clonotype was recorded many times. The chain joins TRBV10-3 to TRBJ2-1; no clear D gene. Per the germline V gene, CDR1 is ENHRY and CDR2 is SYGVKD. The CDR3 is made up of 17 amino acids. V was trimmed by 0 bases and J by 2 bases, leaving 14 bases between them. Here the CDR3 DNA reads TGTGCCATCAGTGAGTCAGACCCTCACCTGCCCTACAATGAGCAGTTCTTC. This sequence encodes CAISESDPHLPYNEQFF.

This clonotype was recorded many times. V usage is TRBV6-2 or TRBV6-3 and J usage is TRBJ1-5; D remains unclear. Deletions cut 8 bases from V and 2 bases from J, with 7 bases between. This CDR3 spans 12 amino acids. Germline-derived CDR1 and CDR2 are MNHEY and SVGEGT. The CDR3 reads CASHTGNQPQHF. The CDR3 region has the DNA TGTGCCAGCCACACCGGCAATCAGCCCCAGCATTTT.

This clonotype was seen a handful of times. This chain joins TRBV2 and TRBJ2-3; tentative D call: TRBD2 (6 bases). V was shortened by 11 bases and J by 5 bases, with 20 bases between the two germline ends. The CDR3 consists of 14 residues. Germline values: CDR1 SNHLY, CDR2 FYNNEI. The CDR3 DNA follows: TGTGCCGCCAGGGAGGCCGATTTTAGAGATACGCAGTATTTT. It codes for CAAREADFRDTQYF. The complete variable domain, with remaining parts taken from reference TRBV2 and TRBJ2-3, reads EPEVTQTPSHQVTQMGQEVILRCVPISNHLYFYWYRQILGQKVEFLVSFYNNEISEKSEIFDDQFSVERPDGSNFTLKIRSTKLEDSAMYFCAAREADFRDTQYFGPGTRLTVL.

There are many counts of this clonotype. J is TRBJ2-7 and V is TRBV27; 7 bases line up with TRBD2. This CDR3 has 13 residues. J gave up 0 bases and V 7 bases, and 3 bases lay outside the gene matches. Germline V CDR1 and CDR2: MNHEY, SMNVEV (reference sequence). This CDR3 is CASNGGSSYEQYF. The CDR3 region has the DNA TGTGCCAGCAACGGCGGGAGCTCCTACGAGCAGTACTTC.

The table lists this clonotype with many counts. The V call is TRBV7-8, the J call TRBJ1-1; TRBD1 is a possible D gene (6 bases). V lost 1 base and J lost 1, with 19 bases in between. CDR1 is SGHVS and CDR2 is FQNEAQ in the germline V gene. The CDR3 sequence is 18 residues long. CDR3 sequence: CASSLEGVVKVENTEAFF. For the CDR3, the DNA is TGTGCCAGCAGCTTAGAGGGGGTGGTGAAGGTAGAGAACACTGAAGCTTTCTTT.

This clonotype occurred many times. Because the CDR3 is missing its conserved closing phenylalanine or tryptophan, this is likely a read error. Because the CDR3's place on the DNA is in doubt, the DNA is left out and the CDR3 is given as listed by TCRdb. The CDR3 spells CASSLGAGSGPVE. The J gene is TRBJ2-3, the V gene TRBV5-6; the table's TRBD2 call for D was not verified on the DNA. The germline V gene has CDR1 SGHDT and CDR2 YYEEEE. A total of 13 residues make up the CDR3, ends included.

This clonotype was recorded many times. Written as DNA, the CDR3 is TGTGCCAGCAGTATGGGACAGCCCCAATGGGGCAATCAGCCCCAGCATTTT. It encodes CASSMGQPQWGNQPQHF. This sequence joins TRBV27 and TRBJ1-5; 7 nucleotides agree with TRBD1. Germline V CDR1 and CDR2: MNHEY, SMNVEV (reference sequence). Trimming at V came to 5 bases and at J to 2 bases, leaving 12 bases not matched to a gene. This CDR3 contains 17 residues.

Remarks on this clonotype: A much larger clone lies a single base off, so this may be a read error. The chain carries TRBV7-6 and TRBJ2-2; 9 bases are shared with TRBD2. The CDR3 covers 15 residues. CDR1 is SGHVS and CDR2 is FNYEAQ in the germline V gene. CDR3 amino acids: CASSSSGGTTGVLFF. CDR3 nucleotides: TGTGCCAGCAGCTCGAGCGGGGGGACCACCGGGGTGCTGTTTTTT. Looking up the rest from reference TRBV7-6 and TRBJ2-2 gives the full variable domain: GAGVSQSPRYKVTKRGQDVALRCDPISGHVSLYWYRQALGQGPEFLTYFNYEAQQDKSGLPNDRFSAERPEGSISTLTIQRTEQRDSAMYRCASSSSGGTTGVLFFGEGSRLTVL.

V is TRBV7-9 and J is TRBJ2-3; D not certain. V dropped 1 base and J dropped 6 bases, with 11 bases sitting between them. From germline, CDR1 is SEHNR and CDR2 FQNEAQ (reference sequence). The CDR3 sequence is 14 residues long. In DNA, the CDR3 is TGTGCCAGCAGCTTAGTGCGGAGCCAGGATACGCAGTATTTT. This sequence encodes CASSLVRSQDTQYF.

The chain is built from TRBV20-1 and TRBJ1-2, with D perhaps matching TRBD1 (5 bases). In germline, CDR1 is DFQATT, CDR2 SNEGSKA (reference sequence). The ends were cut back, 0 bases at V and 4 bases at J, with 12 bases in the middle. The length of the CDR3 is 14 residues. The CDR3 DNA reads TGCAGTGCTAGAGATAACCAGGGTGCCTATGGCTACACCTTC. Amino acids: CSARDNQGAYGYTF.

J is TRBJ2-7 and V is TRBV12-3 or TRBV12-4, with TRBD2 identical over 10 bases. This CDR3 is 16 amino acids long. The J segment lost 4 bases and the V segment lost 5 bases, leaving 11 bases of the junction unmatched. CDR3 sequence (DNA): TGTGCCAGCAGTGGCCTGGAGCGGGGGGGCGGTTACGAGCAGTACTTC. This sequence encodes CASSGLERGGGYEQYF.